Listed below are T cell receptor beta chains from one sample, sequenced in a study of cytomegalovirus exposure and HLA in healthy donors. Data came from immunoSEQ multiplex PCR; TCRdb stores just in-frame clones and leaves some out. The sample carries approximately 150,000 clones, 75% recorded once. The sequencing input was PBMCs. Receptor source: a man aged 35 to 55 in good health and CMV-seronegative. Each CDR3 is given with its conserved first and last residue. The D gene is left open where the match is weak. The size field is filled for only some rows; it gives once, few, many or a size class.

CDR3aa: CASSQDPGQGSRF
CDR3nt: TGCGCCAGCAGCCAAGATCCCGGACAGGGCAGTCGGTTC
j_gene: TRBJ2-7
d_gene: TRBD1
abundance: few
v_gene: TRBV4-1

CDR3aa: CASSLVPGLATQYF
CDR3nt: TGTGCCAGCAGTTTAGTTCCAGGATTGGCTACGCAGTATTTT
j_gene: TRBJ2-3
d_gene: -
abundance: -
v_gene: TRBV27

CDR3aa: CASSQDWGRNQPQHF
CDR3nt: TGCGCCAGCAGCCAAGATTGGGGCCGCAATCAGCCCCAGCATTTT
j_gene: TRBJ1-5
d_gene: -
abundance: -
v_gene: TRBV4-1

CDR3aa: CASSPGTVTYEQYF
CDR3nt: TGTGCCAGCAGCCCTGGGACAGTAACCTACGAGCAGTACTTC
j_gene: TRBJ2-7
d_gene: TRBD1
abundance: -
v_gene: TRBV5-5

CDR3aa: CASSSTVQGTYYGYTF
CDR3nt: TGTGCCAGCAGCTCCACCGTCCAGGGCACCTACTATGGCTACACCTTC
j_gene: TRBJ1-2
d_gene: -
abundance: -
v_gene: TRBV7-9

CDR3aa: CASSLLAGNTGELFF
CDR3nt: TGTGCCAGCAGCTTGTTGGCAGGGAACACCGGGGAGCTGTTTTTT
j_gene: TRBJ2-2
d_gene: -
abundance: few
v_gene: TRBV5-4

CDR3aa: CASSYQGQVNSPLHF
CDR3nt: TGTGCCAGCAGTTACCAGGGGCAGGTTAATTCACCCCTCCACTTT
j_gene: TRBJ1-6
d_gene: -
abundance: -
v_gene: TRBV28

CDR3aa: CASSHGQGFYEQYF
CDR3nt: TGTGCCAGCAGTCATGGACAGGGGTTCTACGAGCAGTACTTC
j_gene: TRBJ2-7
d_gene: TRBD1
abundance: few
v_gene: TRBV6-5

CDR3aa: CASSRTGGKDNEQFF
CDR3nt: TGTGCCAGCAGCCGGACGGGGGGAAAAGACAATGAGCAGTTCTTC
j_gene: TRBJ2-1
d_gene: TRBD2
abundance: -
v_gene: TRBV5-6

CDR3aa: CASSNRTGRETQYF
CDR3nt: TGCGCCAGCAGCAACCGGACAGGGCGAGAGACCCAGTACTTC
j_gene: TRBJ2-5
d_gene: TRBD1
abundance: -
v_gene: TRBV5-1